Each of the 25 T cell receptor beta chains below was sequenced from the same sample in a study of tissue T cells after allogeneic stem cell transplantation. Stated time point: mouse harvest day 14 after allogeneic transplant. Mouse grafts combined 10^7 T-cell-depleted bone marrow cells with 10^6 splenic CD5+ T cells. Clones were read by immunoSEQ multiplex PCR, and TCRdb kept only the in-frame ones, dropping some. Here the sample spans about 4,600 clones, about 50% being singletons. What was sequenced was lymph node tissue. The receptors originated from a female BALB/c mouse given C57BL/6 T cells with graft-versus-host disease after an allogeneic hematopoietic cell transplant.

With respect to this clone: Here the gene names and germline are mouse. The CDR3 is cut off 1 residue early in the read; its end comes from the germline J gene. This sample includes further DNA sequences coding for the same CDR3. The chain employs TRBV26 and TRBJ1-1; no definite D call. There are 13 residues in the CDR3. Germline V gene data show CDR1 as KGHPV and CDR2 as FQNQEV (reference sequence). The V end was cut by 2 bases, the J end by 1 base, with 5 bases between. The part of the CDR3 DNA that was read is TGTGCCAGCAGTCTGCGGGGAAACACAGAAGTCTTC. Translation: CASSLRGNTEVF. The entire CDR3 is CASSLRGNTEVFF.

In its sample, this clone was seen a few times. The gene names here belong to mouse. Read coverage stops 1 residue before the CDR3 terminus; the germline J gene supplies the remainder. The chain has TRBV19 and TRBJ2-1; unclear D gene. Trimming cost V 2 bases and J 3 bases, with 9 bases left between them. Germline loops: CDR1 FNHDT, CDR2 SITEND (reference sequence). The CDR3 consists of 14 residues. This CDR3 reads CASSIGPVYAEQFF. The CDR3 DNA, read in part, is TGTGCCAGCAGTATTGGACCTGTCTATGCTGAGCAGTTC. The full variable domain, rest sourced from reference TRBV19 and TRBJ2-1, is GGIITQTPKFLIGQEGQKLTLKCQQNFNHDTMYWYRQDSGKGLRLIYYSITENDLQKGDLSEGYDASREKKSSFSLTVTSAQKNEMAVFLCASSIGPVYAEQFFGPGTRLTVL.

In regard to this clone: The germline and genes are mouse ones. The DNA ends 1 residue before the CDR3 does, and the rest of the CDR3 is filled in from the germline J gene. V is TRBV26 and J is TRBJ2-4; 8 nucleotides line up with TRBD2. The trim removed 2 bases at V and 5 bases at J, leaving 0 bases unmatched. Per the germline V gene, CDR1 is KGHPV and CDR2 is FQNQEV (reference sequence). This CDR3 region has 13 residues. The sequenced CDR3 bases are TGTGCCAGCAGTCTGACTGGGGGAAACACCTTGTAC. Protein: CASSLTGGNTLY. The full CDR3 is CASSLTGGNTLYF.

This clone was picked up a small number of times. These gene names are mouse names. Read coverage stops 1 residue before the CDR3 terminus; the germline J gene supplies the remainder. This chain uses TRBV3 with TRBJ2-7; 10 bases agree with TRBD1. This CDR3 region has 15 residues. Germline loops: CDR1 SNHLY, CDR2 FYNGKV (reference sequence). The ends lost 1 base at V and 1 base at J; junction bases unmatched: 1. CDR3 sequence: CASSLGGQGSYEQYF. The CDR3 DNA, read in part, is TGTGCCAGCAGCTTAGGGGGACAGGGGTCCTATGAACAGTAC.

Note on this clone: These gene names are mouse names. The read comes to an end 1 residue before the CDR3 does, leaving the germline J gene to fill in the end. The chain is built from TRBV12-1 and TRBJ1-6, with D maybe TRBD1 (6 bases). TRBJ1-6 is identified as an open reading frame with a role that is uncertain. The germline V gene encodes CDR1 SGHSN and CDR2 HYEKVE. The CDR3 contains 15 residues. The V end lost 4 bases, the J end lost 3 bases, and 12 bases lay between the germline ends. Partial CDR3 DNA: TGTGCCAGCTCCCCCCGACAGGACTATAATTCGCCCCTCTAC. Translation gives CASSPRQDYNSPLY. The whole CDR3 protein reads CASSPRQDYNSPLYF.

This clone is labeled large. Genes and germline are mouse. The read terminates 1 residue ahead of where the CDR3 ends, so the germline J gene completes it. The chain employs TRBV26 and TRBJ2-5; weak D call: TRBD1 (6 bases). V lost 4 bases and J lost 1, with 6 bases in between. The germline V gene has CDR1 KGHPV and CDR2 FQNQEV (reference sequence). CDR3 length: 13 residues. Incomplete CDR3 DNA: TGTGCCAGCAGTCGACAGGACCAAGACACCCAGTAC. Protein: CASSRQDQDTQY. The complete CDR3 reads CASSRQDQDTQYF.

A note on this clone: Mouse germline and gene names are used. Partial CDR3 DNA: TGTGCCTGGAGTCCATACTGGGGTAACTATGCTGAGCAGTTC. Encoded protein: CAWSPYWGNYAEQF. The CDR3 as a whole reads CAWSPYWGNYAEQFF. This rearrangement joins TRBV31 to TRBJ2-1; 7 positions agree with TRBD2. The CDR3 extends 1 residue past the end of the read, so its final part is completed from the germline J gene. Germline CDR1 and CDR2: GKSSPN and SITVG. Trimming at V came to 1 base and at J to 0 bases, leaving 3 bases not matched to a gene. There are 15 residues in the CDR3.

This clone was seen only a few times. All gene names here are mouse names. Sequencing ends 1 residue short of the CDR3 end; the germline J gene provides the rest. This sequence joins TRBV26 and TRBJ2-7; TRBD2 agrees at 8 bases. The CDR3 totals 14 residues. V shed 2 bases, J shed 3 bases, and the junction held 3 bases outside the gene matches. CDR1 and CDR2 from the germline V gene are KGHPV and FQNQEV (reference sequence). Here the CDR3 reads CASSLKLGVYEQYF. CDR3 bases read: TGTGCCAGCAGTCTGAAACTGGGGGTCTATGAACAGTAC.

Concerning this clone itself: Germline and genes: mouse. Read sequence stops 1 residue before the CDR3 end, and the germline J gene provides the missing end. This chain uses TRBV26 with TRBJ2-2; D not resolved. Germline V gives CDR1 KGHPV, CDR2 FQNQEV (reference sequence). V was pared by 4 bases and J by 0 bases, with 6 bases between. The CDR3 has 14 residues. The CDR3 loop reads CASSPTSNTGQLYF. The sequenced part of the CDR3 DNA is TGTGCCAGCAGTCCGACTTCAAACACCGGGCAGCTCTAC.

As concerns this clone: Mouse gene names and germline throughout. The read gets to within 1 residue of the CDR3 end, and the germline J gene fills in the rest. The chain combines TRBV26 with TRBJ2-1; 10 positions match TRBD1. The germline V gene has CDR1 KGHPV and CDR2 FQNQEV (reference sequence). The V segment lost 6 bases and the J segment 3 bases; nucleotides outside the gene matches: 2. This CDR3 has 14 amino acids. This CDR3 reads CASSRQGAYAEQFF. Partial CDR3 DNA: TGTGCCAGCAGCAGACAGGGGGCCTATGCTGAGCAGTTC.

Notes on this clone: Gene names follow the mouse nomenclature. The DNA ends 1 residue before the CDR3 does, and the rest of the CDR3 is filled in from the germline J gene. The chain is built from TRBV19 and TRBJ2-7; D possibly corresponds to TRBD2 (6 bases). V was cut by 1 base and J by 4 bases, with 12 bases left in between. CDR3 length: 14 amino acids. Germline V gene lookup returns CDR1 FNHDT and CDR2 SITEND (reference sequence). CDR3 bases read: TGTGCCAGCAGTATACCCGGGGGGAAATATGAACAGTAC. It yields the protein CASSIPGGKYEQY. The entire CDR3 is CASSIPGGKYEQYF.

There are a few counts of this clone. The gene names given are mouse names. The sequenced fragment ends 1 residue before the CDR3 boundary, so the rest is inferred from the germline J gene. The chain carries TRBV12-2 and TRBJ2-7; D unresolved. Looked up from germline, CDR1 is SGHLS and CDR2 is HYDKME. V lost 0 bases and J lost 0, with 11 bases in between. The CDR3 length is 15 residues. The CDR3 sequence is CASSLVGRSSYEQYF. CDR3 DNA, as far as it was read: TGTGCCAGCTCTCTCGTCGGGAGGAGCTCCTATGAACAGTAC.

Remarks on this clone: The gene names given are mouse names. The read halts 1 residue ahead of the CDR3 end, with the missing end drawn from the germline J gene. This chain connects TRBV13-2 to TRBJ2-7; possibly TRBD1 for D (5 bases). The CDR3 extends over 12 amino acids. Germline-derived CDR1 and CDR2 are NNHNN and SYGAGS (reference sequence). V dropped 2 bases and J dropped 6 bases, with 9 bases sitting between them. The chain's CDR3 is CASGDRVGEQYF. CDR3 DNA, as far as it was read: TGTGCCAGCGGTGACAGGGTTGGTGAACAGTAC.

Points on this clone: Gene names are mouse gene names. Incomplete CDR3 DNA: TGTGCCAGGTCCAGGGACAGGGGAAATTCGCCCCTCTAC. This sequence encodes CARSRDRGNSPLY. The full CDR3 is CARSRDRGNSPLYF. The chain recombines TRBV4 with TRBJ1-6, with 10 bases aligning to TRBD1. The read terminates 1 residue ahead of where the CDR3 ends, so the germline J gene completes it. TRBJ1-6 is flagged as an ORF with uncertain function. Trimming at V came to 9 bases and at J to 7 bases, leaving 6 bases not matched to a gene. The germline gives CDR1 LGHDT, CDR2 YNNKQL (reference sequence). The CDR3 has 14 residues.

On this clone: Gene names are mouse gene names. The read terminates 1 residue ahead of where the CDR3 ends, so the germline J gene completes it. The chain links TRBV3 to TRBJ1-6; D unclear. TRBJ1-6 is recorded as an ORF, its role being uncertain. Germline assignment: CDR1 SNHLY and CDR2 FYNGKV (reference sequence). The V end was cut by 3 bases, the J end by 7 bases, with 7 bases between. This CDR3 spans 13 amino acids. CDR3 DNA, as far as it was read: TGTGCCAGCAGCTTGGGCCGGAATTCGCCCCTCTAC. Translation: CASSLGRNSPLY. The CDR3 as a whole reads CASSLGRNSPLYF.

This clone appeared a single time. Gene names denote mouse genes. The sequenced fragment ends 1 residue before the CDR3 boundary, so the rest is inferred from the germline J gene. V and J are TRBV19 and TRBJ2-3; tentatively, D is TRBD1 (5 bases). Trimming took 4 bases from V and 3 from J, leaving 6 bases between them. This CDR3 has 12 residues. Germline CDR1 reads FNHDT; CDR2 reads SITEND (reference sequence). The CDR3 bases that were read are TGTGCCAGCAGTCACAGGGCAGAAACGCTGTAT. Translating it yields CASSHRAETLY. The whole CDR3 sequence reads CASSHRAETLYF.

This clone is medium-sized within its sample. Mouse germline and gene names are used. The CDR3 region is CASSSDWGYEQYF. The CDR3 bases that were read are TGTGCCAGCTCTTCGGACTGGGGGTATGAACAGTAC. V usage is TRBV12-1 and J usage is TRBJ2-7; 10 nucleotides match TRBD2. The CDR3 extends 1 residue past the end of the read, so its final part is completed from the germline J gene. The CDR3 is 13 residues long. Losses at the gene ends were 3 bases for V and 4 bases for J; bases not matched to a gene: 2. CDR1 is SGHSN, CDR2 HYEKVE, per germline.

Notes on this clone: Mouse names are used for the genes. CDR3 bases read: TGTGCCAGCAGCCGGACAAAAAACACCGGGCAGCTCTAC. This sequence encodes CASSRTKNTGQLY. The whole CDR3 region reads CASSRTKNTGQLYF. V gene TRBV3 combines with J gene TRBJ2-2, with D possibly being TRBD1 (5 bases). The read is 1 residue too short to cover the CDR3 end, so that end is filled in from the germline J gene. The V gene lost 5 bases and the J gene lost 1 base, with 8 bases spanning the gap. This CDR3 has 14 amino acids. CDR1 SNHLY and CDR2 FYNGKV come from the germline V gene (reference sequence).

In regard to this clone: This may stem from a read error, because a much larger clone lies one nucleotide away. The gene names given are mouse names. Incomplete CDR3 DNA: TGTGCCAGCAGTCAGGGACTTTCCTATGAACAGTAC. This translates into CASSQGLSYEQY. The whole CDR3 region reads CASSQGLSYEQYF. V and J are TRBV26 and TRBJ2-7; D possibly corresponds to TRBD2 (6 bases). The CDR3 end is not reached by the read, which stops 1 residue before it; the germline J gene fills it in. Per germline, CDR1 KGHPV and CDR2 FQNQEV (reference sequence). CDR3 length equals 13 residues. Trimming shortened V by 4 bases and J by 1 base, and 8 bases separated the two germline ends.

The sample holds a few counts of this clone. The germline and genes are mouse ones. The read comes to an end 1 residue before the CDR3 does, leaving the germline J gene to fill in the end. The chain recombines TRBV5 with TRBJ2-7; D unresolved. V gave up 0 bases and J gave up 0 bases, with 6 bases separating them. CDR3 length equals 14 residues. The germline V gene has CDR1 LGHNA and CDR2 YNLKQL (reference sequence). The sequenced part of the CDR3 DNA is TGTGCCAGCAGCCAAGACTGGAGCTCCTATGAACAGTAC. As protein: CASSQDWSSYEQY. In full, the CDR3 is CASSQDWSSYEQYF.

As for this clone: Gene and germline names: mouse. Read data end 1 residue before the CDR3 end; the end is taken from the germline J gene. The rearrangement uses TRBV5 and TRBJ1-6, with D maybe TRBD1 (6 bases). TRBJ1-6 is annotated as an ORF whose role is uncertain. The CDR3 has 15 amino acids. V shed 4 bases and J shed 7 bases, with 14 bases lying between them. Per the germline V gene, CDR1 is LGHNA and CDR2 is YNLKQL (reference sequence). The covered CDR3 bases are TGTGCCAGCAGCCCCTCGAACAGGGCAAATTCGCCCCTCTAC. Residues: CASSPSNRANSPLY. The CDR3 reads in full as CASSPSNRANSPLYF.

This clone came up a few times. Germline and genes here are mouse. The CDR3 goes on 1 residue after the read ends, and that part is filled in from the germline J gene. The V gene is TRBV13-1, the J gene TRBJ1-1; a weak D match, TRBD1 (5 bases). The CDR3 has 13 residues. V was cut by 2 bases and J by 1 base, with 6 bases left in between. Germline loops: CDR1 NSHNY, CDR2 SYGAGN. The sequenced CDR3 bases are TGTGCCAGCAGTGACGACAGAAACACAGAAGTCTTC. Amino acid sequence: CASSDDRNTEVF. The whole CDR3 is CASSDDRNTEVFF.

In regard to this clone: The germline and genes are mouse ones. The missing CDR3 end, 1 residue past where the read stops, is filled in from the germline J gene. The V gene is TRBV1, the J gene TRBJ1-1; D unresolved. The CDR3 has 14 residues. Germline loops: CDR1 NSQYPW, CDR2 LRSPGD (reference sequence). Trimming pared 0 bases from V and 1 base from J, leaving 6 bases between. CDR3 amino acids: CTCSADRQNTEVFF. Incomplete CDR3 DNA: TGCACCTGCAGTGCAGATCGACAAAACACAGAAGTCTTC.

Comments on this clone: The gene names given are mouse names. The read terminates 1 residue before the CDR3 end, so the remaining end is supplied by the germline J gene. This rearrangement joins TRBV5 to TRBJ2-7; TRBD1 matches at 7 bases. With 0 bases clipped from V and 7 bases from J, the junction kept 6 bases outside the gene matches. The CDR3 totals 14 residues. Germline V gene sequence: CDR1 LGHNA, CDR2 YNLKQL (reference sequence). The part of the CDR3 DNA that was read is TGTGCCAGCAGCCAAGAAGACAGGGTGTGGGAACAGTAC. It translates to CASSQEDRVWEQY. The complete CDR3 reads CASSQEDRVWEQYF.

A word on this clone: Its ends do not fully match the called genes, so a read error is possible. Gene names denote mouse genes. The read halts 1 residue ahead of the CDR3 end, with the missing end drawn from the germline J gene. The chain combines TRBV12-1 with TRBJ2-1; D possibly uses TRBD1 or TRBD2 (5 bases each). The CDR3 is 14 amino acids. The germline CDR1 and CDR2 sequences are SGHSN and HYEKVE. The CDR3 region is CASSPPGHYAEQFF. The covered CDR3 bases are TGCGCCAGCTCTCCACCGGGACACTATGCTGAGCAGTTC.